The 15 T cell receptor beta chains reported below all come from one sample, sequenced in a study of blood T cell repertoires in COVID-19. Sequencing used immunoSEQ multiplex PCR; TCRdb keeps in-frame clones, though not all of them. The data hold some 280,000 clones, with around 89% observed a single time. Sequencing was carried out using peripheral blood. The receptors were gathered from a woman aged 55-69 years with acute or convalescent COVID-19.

CDR3 region: CATSRGNNSPLHF. DNA for the CDR3: TGTGCCACCAGCAGAGGTAATAATTCACCCCTCCACTTT. The V and J genes are TRBV15 and TRBJ1-6, with D unresolved. CDR1 LNHNV and CDR2 YYDKDF come from the germline V gene (reference sequence). The length of the CDR3 is 13 residues. V lost 1 base and J 5 bases, leaving 3 bases between the germline ends.

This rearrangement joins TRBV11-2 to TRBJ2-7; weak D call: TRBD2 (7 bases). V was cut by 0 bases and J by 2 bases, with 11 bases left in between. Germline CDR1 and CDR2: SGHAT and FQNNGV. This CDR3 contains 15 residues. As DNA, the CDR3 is TGTGCCAGCAGCTTAGATGGGGGGGGCCCCTACGAGCAGTACTTC. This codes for CASSLDGGGPYEQYF.

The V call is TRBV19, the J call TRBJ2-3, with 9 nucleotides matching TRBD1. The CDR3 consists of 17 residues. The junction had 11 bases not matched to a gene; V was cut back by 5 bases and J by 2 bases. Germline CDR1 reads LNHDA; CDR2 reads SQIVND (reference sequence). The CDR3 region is CASSPYPGQGYTDTQYF. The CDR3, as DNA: TGTGCCAGTAGTCCTTACCCGGGACAGGGATACACAGATACGCAGTATTTT.

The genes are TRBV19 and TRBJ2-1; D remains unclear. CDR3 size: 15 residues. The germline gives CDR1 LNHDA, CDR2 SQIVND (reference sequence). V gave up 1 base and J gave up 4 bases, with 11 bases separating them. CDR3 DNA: TGTGCCAGTAGTATAGGGCCCTCCAGGTACAATGAGCAGTTCTTC. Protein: CASSIGPSRYNEQFF.

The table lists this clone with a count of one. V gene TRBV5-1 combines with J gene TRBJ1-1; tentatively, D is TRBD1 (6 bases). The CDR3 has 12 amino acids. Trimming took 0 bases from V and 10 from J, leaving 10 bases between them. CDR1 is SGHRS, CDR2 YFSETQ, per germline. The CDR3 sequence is CASSLDLQGAFF. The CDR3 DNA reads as TGCGCCAGCAGCTTGGACTTACAGGGAGCTTTCTTT.

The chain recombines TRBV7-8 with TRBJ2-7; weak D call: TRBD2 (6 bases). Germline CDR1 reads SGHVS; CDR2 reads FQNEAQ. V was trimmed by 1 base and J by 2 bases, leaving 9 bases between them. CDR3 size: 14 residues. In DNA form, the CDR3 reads TGTGCCAGCAGCTTAGTGGCGGGAACCTACGAGCAGTACTTC. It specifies CASSLVAGTYEQYF.

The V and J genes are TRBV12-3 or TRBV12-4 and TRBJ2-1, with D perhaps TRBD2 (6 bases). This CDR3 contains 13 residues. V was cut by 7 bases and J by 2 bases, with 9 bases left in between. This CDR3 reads CASTEGTYNEQFF. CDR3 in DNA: TGTGCCAGCACGGAGGGTACCTACAATGAGCAGTTCTTC.

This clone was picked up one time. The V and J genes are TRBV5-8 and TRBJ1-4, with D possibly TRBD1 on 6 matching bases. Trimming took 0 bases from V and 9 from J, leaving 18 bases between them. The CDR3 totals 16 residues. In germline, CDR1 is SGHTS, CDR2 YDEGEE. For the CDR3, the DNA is TGTGCCAGCAGCTTGGGGACAGCCACCGGGTACCAAAAACTGTTTTTT. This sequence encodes CASSLGTATGYQKLFF.

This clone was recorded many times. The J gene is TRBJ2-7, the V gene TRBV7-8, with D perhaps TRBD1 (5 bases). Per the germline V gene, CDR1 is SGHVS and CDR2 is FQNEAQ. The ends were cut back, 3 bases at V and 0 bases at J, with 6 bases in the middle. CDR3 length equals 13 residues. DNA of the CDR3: TGTGCCAGCAGCTTTACAGGCTCCTACGAGCAGTACTTC. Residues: CASSFTGSYEQYF.

CDR3 sequence: CASSQDRGAGETQYF. CDR3 bases: TGTGCCAGCAGCCAAGACCGGGGGGCCGGGGAGACCCAGTACTTC. The chain is built from TRBV4-2 and TRBJ2-5; TRBD2 is a possible D gene (7 bases). Trimming removed 0 bases from V and 5 bases from J, with 13 bases in between. The CDR3 contains 15 residues. Germline V CDR1 and CDR2: LGHNA, YNFKEQ.

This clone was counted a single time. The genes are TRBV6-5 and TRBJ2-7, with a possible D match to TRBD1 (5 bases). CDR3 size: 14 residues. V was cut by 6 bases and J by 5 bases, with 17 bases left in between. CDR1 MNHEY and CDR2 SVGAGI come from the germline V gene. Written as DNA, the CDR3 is TGTGCCAGCAGGGTTCAGGGATCCCTCAACGAGCAGTACTTC. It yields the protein CASRVQGSLNEQYF.

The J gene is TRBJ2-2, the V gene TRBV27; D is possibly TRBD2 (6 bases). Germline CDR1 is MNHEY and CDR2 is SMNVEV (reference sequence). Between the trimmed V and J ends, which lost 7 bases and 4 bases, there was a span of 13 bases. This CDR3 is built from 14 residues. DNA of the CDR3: TGTGCCAGCAAACGGGGGTCGAGCACCGGGGAGCTGTTTTTT. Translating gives CASKRGSSTGELFF.

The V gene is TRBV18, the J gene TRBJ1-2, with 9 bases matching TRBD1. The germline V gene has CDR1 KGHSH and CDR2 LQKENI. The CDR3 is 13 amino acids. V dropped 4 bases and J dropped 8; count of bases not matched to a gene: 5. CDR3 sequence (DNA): TGTGCCAGCTCACTCAGGACAGGGGACGGCTACACCTTC. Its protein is CASSLRTGDGYTF. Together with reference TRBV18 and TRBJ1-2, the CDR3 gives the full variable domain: NAGVMQNPRHLVRRRGQEARLRCSPMKGHSHVYWYRQLPEEGLKFMVYLQKENIIDESGMPKERFSAEFPKEGPSILRIQQVVRGDSAAYFCASSLRTGDGYTFGSGTRLTVV.

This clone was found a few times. The CDR3: CASSLLGRGLMGNTIYF. The CDR3 coding sequence is TGTGCCAGCAGTCTTCTAGGAAGGGGGCTTATGGGAAACACCATATATTTT. V is TRBV6-6 and J is TRBJ1-3, with 7 bases matching TRBD1. The CDR3 is 17 amino acids. The germline gives CDR1 MNHNY, CDR2 SVGAGI (reference sequence). Losses at the gene ends were 5 bases for V and 4 bases for J; bases not matched to a gene: 14.

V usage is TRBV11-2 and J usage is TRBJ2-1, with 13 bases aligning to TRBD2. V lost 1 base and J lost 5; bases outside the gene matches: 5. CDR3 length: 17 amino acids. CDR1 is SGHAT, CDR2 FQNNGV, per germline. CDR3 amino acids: CASSLAPGLAGNNEQFF. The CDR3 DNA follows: TGTGCCAGCAGCTTAGCCCCGGGACTAGCGGGAAACAATGAGCAGTTCTTC.